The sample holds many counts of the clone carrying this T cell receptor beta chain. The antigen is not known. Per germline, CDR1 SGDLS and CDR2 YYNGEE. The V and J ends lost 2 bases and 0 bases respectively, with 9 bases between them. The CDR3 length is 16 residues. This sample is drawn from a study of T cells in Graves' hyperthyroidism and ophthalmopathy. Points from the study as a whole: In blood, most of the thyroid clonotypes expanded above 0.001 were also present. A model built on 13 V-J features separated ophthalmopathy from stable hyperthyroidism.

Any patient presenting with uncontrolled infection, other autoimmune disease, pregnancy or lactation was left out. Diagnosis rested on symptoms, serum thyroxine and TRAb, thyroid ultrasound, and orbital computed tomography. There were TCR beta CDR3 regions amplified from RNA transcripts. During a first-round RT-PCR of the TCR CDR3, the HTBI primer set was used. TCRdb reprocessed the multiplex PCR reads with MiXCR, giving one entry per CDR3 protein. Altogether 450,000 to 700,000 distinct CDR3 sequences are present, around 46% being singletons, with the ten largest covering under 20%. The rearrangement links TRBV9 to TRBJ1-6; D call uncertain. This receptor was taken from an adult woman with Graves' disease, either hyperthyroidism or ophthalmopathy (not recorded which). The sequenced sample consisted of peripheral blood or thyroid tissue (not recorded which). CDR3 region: CASSVRGSSYNSPLHF. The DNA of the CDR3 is TGTGCCAGCAGCGTTCGGGGAAGCTCCTATAATTCACCCCTCCACTTT.